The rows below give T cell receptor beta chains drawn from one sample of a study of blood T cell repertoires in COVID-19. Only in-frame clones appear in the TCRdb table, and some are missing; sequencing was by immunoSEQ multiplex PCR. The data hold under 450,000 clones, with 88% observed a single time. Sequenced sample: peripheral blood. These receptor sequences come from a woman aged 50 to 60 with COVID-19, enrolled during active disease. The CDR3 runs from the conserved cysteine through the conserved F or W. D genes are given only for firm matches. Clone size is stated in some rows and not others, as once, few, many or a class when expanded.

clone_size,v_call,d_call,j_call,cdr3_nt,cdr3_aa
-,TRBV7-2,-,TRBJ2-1,TGTGCCAGCAGCTTAGGGCTAGCGAGACGCTACAATGAGCAGTTCTTC,CASSLGLARRYNEQFF
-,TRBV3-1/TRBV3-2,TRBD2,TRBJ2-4,TGTGCCAGCAGCCAAGATCCGGGGGGGGCCAAAAACATTCAGTACTTC,CASSQDPGGAKNIQYF
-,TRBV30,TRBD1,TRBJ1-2,TGTGCCTGGAGTGAGGGACAGTTTGATGGCTACACCTTC,CAWSEGQFDGYTF
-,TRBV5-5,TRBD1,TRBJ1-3,TGTGCCAGCAGCCCAACGACAGGGATACACACCATATATTTT,CASSPTTGIHTIYF
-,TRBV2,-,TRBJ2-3,TGTGCCAGCAATTTTCAGGGTGGTGAGACAGATACGCAGTATTTT,CASNFQGGETDTQYF
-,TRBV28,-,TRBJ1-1,TGTGCCAGCATAAGTTCCGGCACTGAAGCTTTCTTT,CASISSGTEAFF
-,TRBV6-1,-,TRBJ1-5,TGTGCCAGCAGTGAAGCGCTTGAGGGTCAGCCCCAGCATTTT,CASSEALEGQPQHF
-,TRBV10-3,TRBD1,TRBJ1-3,TGTGCCATCAATCAGGACAGGGAGAGTTCTGGAAACACCATATATTTT,CAINQDRESSGNTIYF
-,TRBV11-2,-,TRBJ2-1,TGTGCCAGCAGCCCTGCGGTTGGAGGAGGCAATGAGCAGTTCTTC,CASSPAVGGGNEQFF
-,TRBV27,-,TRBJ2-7,TGTGCCAGCAGTTTCCTCGCCCAGGTCAGCGAGCAGTACTTC,CASSFLAQVSEQYF
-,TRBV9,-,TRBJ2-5,TGTGCCAGCAGCTTAAGGACAAGTACGAAAGAGACCCAGTACTTC,CASSLRTSTKETQYF
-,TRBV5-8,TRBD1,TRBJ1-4,TGTGCCAGCAGCCAACAGGGGAGGACTGAAAAACTGTTTTTT,CASSQQGRTEKLFF
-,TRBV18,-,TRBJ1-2,TGTGCCAGCGATTTAGGGGGAAGCCCTTATGGCTACACCTTC,CASDLGGSPYGYTF
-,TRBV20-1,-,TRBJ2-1,TGCAGTGCCCAAGCAGGTGAGCAGTTCTTC,CSAQAGEQFF
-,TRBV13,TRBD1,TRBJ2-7,TGTGCCAGCAGCTGGACCGGGACAGGGTTCGAGCAGTACTTC,CASSWTGTGFEQYF
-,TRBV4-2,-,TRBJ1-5,TGTGCCAGCAGCCAAGACGCGACCCGCGGGCCCCAGCATTTT,CASSQDATRGPQHF
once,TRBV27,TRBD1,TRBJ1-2,TGTGCCAGCAGTTTAGGACAGGGTCTAAGTGGCTACACCTTC,CASSLGQGLSGYTF
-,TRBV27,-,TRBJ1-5,TGTGCCAGCAGTCCAGGGGTGGGTCAGCCCCAGCATTTT,CASSPGVGQPQHF
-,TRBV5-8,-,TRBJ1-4,TGTGCCAGCAGCTTTGGAGGGAGCACTAATGAAAAACTGTTTTTT,CASSFGGSTNEKLFF
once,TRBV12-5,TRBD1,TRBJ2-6,TGTGCTAGTGCGCCGGGACAGCCCCCAGTGGGGGCCAACGTCCTGACTTTC,CASAPGQPPVGANVLTF
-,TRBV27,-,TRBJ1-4,TGTGCCAGCAGTTTTTCCGGAGGGGTGGCTAATGAAAAACTGTTTTTT,CASSFSGGVANEKLFF
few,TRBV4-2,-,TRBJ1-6,TGTGCCAGCAGCCCCGAGTGGAGTATCGGGAGGGATAATTCACCCCTCCACTTT,CASSPEWSIGRDNSPLHF
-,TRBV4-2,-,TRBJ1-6,TGTGCCAGCAGCCAAGAACGGGATTCACCCCTCCACTTT,CASSQERDSPLHF
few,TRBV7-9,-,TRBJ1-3,TGTGCCAGCAGCCACAGACAAGGAAACACCATATATTTT,CASSHRQGNTIYF
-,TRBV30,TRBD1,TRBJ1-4,TGTGCCTGGAGCCCGAGAACCGGGACAGGGGAAGAAAAACTGTTTTTT,CAWSPRTGTGEEKLFF
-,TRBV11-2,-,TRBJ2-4,TGTGCCAGCAGCCTCAAACAGGGAAACATTCAGTACTTC,CASSLKQGNIQYF
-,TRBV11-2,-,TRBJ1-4,TGTGCCAGCAGCCCCAGCCGGGTTCTAAATGAAAAACTGTTTTTT,CASSPSRVLNEKLFF
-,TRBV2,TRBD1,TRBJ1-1,TGTGCCAGCAGTTTCGGGACAGGAGGCACTGAAGCTTTCTTT,CASSFGTGGTEAFF
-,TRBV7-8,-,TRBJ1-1,TGTGCCAGCAGCTTGAGGCTGAACACTGAAGCTTTCTTT,CASSLRLNTEAFF
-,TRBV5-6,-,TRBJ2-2,TGTGCCAGCAGCATTGCTTGGGGAGCCAACACCGGGGAGCTGTTTTTT,CASSIAWGANTGELFF
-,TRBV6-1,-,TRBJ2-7,TGTGCCAGCAGTGGGTGGTCGGGGGATCCGAGGGACGAGCAGTACTTC,CASSGWSGDPRDEQYF
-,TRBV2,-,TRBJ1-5,TGTGCCAGCAGTCCCGGGTCCGGGGTTCAGCCCCAGCATTTT,CASSPGSGVQPQHF
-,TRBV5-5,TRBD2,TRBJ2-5,TGTGCCAGCAGCTTGAGGGTAGCGGGGCTCCAAGAGACCCAGTACTTC,CASSLRVAGLQETQYF
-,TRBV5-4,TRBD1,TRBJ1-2,TGTGCCAGCAGCTTGAGAAATTGGGACAGGGGCTTTGGCTACACCTTC,CASSLRNWDRGFGYTF
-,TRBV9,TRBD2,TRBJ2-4,TGTGCCAGCAGCCCGACTAGCGGGGGGGATCTAGCCAAAAACATTCAGTACTTC,CASSPTSGGDLAKNIQYF
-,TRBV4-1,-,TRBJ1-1,TGCGCCAGCAGCCCCCCCCTCGGGGACACTGAAGCTTTCTTT,CASSPPLGDTEAFF
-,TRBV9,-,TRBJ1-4,TGTGCCAGCAGCGGGCCCAATAATGAAAAACTGTTTTTT,CASSGPNNEKLFF
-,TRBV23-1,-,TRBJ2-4,TGCGCCAGCAGTCATTTCGCTCCGCCCCACAGGTTAGCCAAAAACATTCAGTACTTC,CASSHFAPPHRLAKNIQYF
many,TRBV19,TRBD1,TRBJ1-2,TGTGCCAGTATCGACAGGGCAAATGGCTACACCTTC,CASIDRANGYTF
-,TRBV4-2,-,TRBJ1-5,TGTGCCAGCAGCCAAGATCCCAGGGTAGAGGACAATCAGCCCCAGCATTTT,CASSQDPRVEDNQPQHF
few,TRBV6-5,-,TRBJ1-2,TGTGCCAGTAGAAGGGGGGGCTATGGCTACACCTTC,CASRRGGYGYTF
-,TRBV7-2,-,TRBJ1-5,TGTGCCAGCAGCTTAGGAGAACATCAGCCCCAGCATTTT,CASSLGEHQPQHF
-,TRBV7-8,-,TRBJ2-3,TGTGCCAGCAGTTTACACAGAGATACGCAGTATTTT,CASSLHRDTQYF
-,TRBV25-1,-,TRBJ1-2,TGTGCCAGCAGTGAATCCAGGGATGGACCCTCTAACTATGGCTACACCTTC,CASSESRDGPSNYGYTF
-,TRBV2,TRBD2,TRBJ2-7,TGTGCCAGCACTCCAATATCGGGGGGTGGCGAGCAGTACTTC,CASTPISGGGEQYF
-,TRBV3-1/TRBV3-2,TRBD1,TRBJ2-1,TGTGCCAGCAGCCGAAACTCCGGGACAGGGGCCATCGAGCAGTTCTTC,CASSRNSGTGAIEQFF
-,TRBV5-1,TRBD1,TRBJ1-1,TGCGCCAGCAGCTGGAGGGACAGGGGTAATTTAGCTTTCTTT,CASSWRDRGNLAFF
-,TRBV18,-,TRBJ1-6,TGTGCCAGCTCGCCTGGGAGCTCCTATAATTCACCCCTCCACTTT,CASSPGSSYNSPLHF
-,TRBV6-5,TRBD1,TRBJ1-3,TGTGCCAGCAGGGACAGGGGGCACTCTGGAAACACCATATATTTT,CASRDRGHSGNTIYF
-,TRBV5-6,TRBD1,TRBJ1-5,TGTGCCAGCAGCTTGGGGGCAGGGGGAGACCAGCCCCAGCATTTT,CASSLGAGGDQPQHF
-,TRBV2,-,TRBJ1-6,TGTGCCAGCAGGTACAGTCTACCTCCCCTCCACTTT,CASRYSLPPLHF
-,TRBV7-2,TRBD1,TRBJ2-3,TGTGCCAGCAGCTTAGAGGGGGCGGCAGATACGCAGTATTTT,CASSLEGAADTQYF
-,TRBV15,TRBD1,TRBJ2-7,TGTGCCACCAGCAGAGAGGGGACAGGGCTAAACGAGCAGTACTTC,CATSREGTGLNEQYF
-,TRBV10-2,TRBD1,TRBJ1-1,TGCGCCAGCAGTGAGAACAGGGGAACTGAAGCTTTCTTT,CASSENRGTEAFF
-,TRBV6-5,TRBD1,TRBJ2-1,TGTGCCAGCTCGGGGCAGGGGGTAAACAATGAGCAGTTCTTC,CASSGQGVNNEQFF
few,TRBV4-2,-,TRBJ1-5,TGTGCCAGCAGCCAAGGAGGGGAGGGCAATCAGCCCCAGCATTTT,CASSQGGEGNQPQHF
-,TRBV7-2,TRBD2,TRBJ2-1,TGTGCCAGCAGCCTTAGCGGGGGGGTTTACAATGAGCAGTTCTTC,CASSLSGGVYNEQFF
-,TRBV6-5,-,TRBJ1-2,TGTGCCAGCAGCTTCAAGGGGGGGGGAGCCTATGGCTACACCTTC,CASSFKGGGAYGYTF
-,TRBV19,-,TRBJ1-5,TGTGCCAGTAGTACTCAGGGATTCAATCAGCCCCAGCATTTT,CASSTQGFNQPQHF
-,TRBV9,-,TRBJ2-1,TGTGCCAGCAGCTACCTCTCCGGCTCCTACAATGAGCAGTTCTTC,CASSYLSGSYNEQFF